The clone carrying this T cell receptor (beta chain) showed up many times. Construction of the TCRbeta library involved unique molecular identifiers. TCRdb called the PCR reads again in MiXCR, with one record for every CDR3 protein. The sample has some 530,000 distinct CDR3 sequences, roughly an eighth seen once. The sample is drawn from a study of T-cell reconstitution after alpha-beta-depleted transplantation in children. V shed 0 bases and J shed 1 base, with 13 bases lying between them. The CDR3 is 17 residues long. The germline V gene encodes CDR1 MNHEY and CDR2 SVGAGI. Specimen: PBMCs from the stem cell graft donor, collected from the stem cell graft. The chain is built from TRBV6-5 and TRBJ2-1, with D possibly being TRBD1 (8 bases). This clonotype originated in a human donor who donated a stem cell graft to a child with combined immunodeficiency. CDR3 coding DNA: TGTGCCAGCAGTTACTCGAACAGGGGGGGTTCCTACAATGAGCAGTTCTTC. This codes for CASSYSNRGGSYNEQFF.